This record covers a single TCR beta chain. These data originate in a study of blood T cell repertoires in COVID-19. CDR1 and CDR2 from the germline V gene are LNHDA and SQIVND (reference sequence). There are 15 residues in the CDR3. With 5 bases removed from V and 1 base from J, the gap between germline ends came to 14 bases. The recovered donors of Cohort 3 showed two negative PCRs, clearance, or symptom resolution. TCRdb keeps only in-frame clones here, not all; method: immunoSEQ multiplex PCR. The table has some 200,000 clones, approximately 78% seen once; the top ten hold 9.2%. The chain combines TRBV19 with TRBJ1-1, with D possibly being TRBD1 (5 bases). The sample comprised PBMCs or T cells enriched from blood (not recorded which). The TCR sequence derives from a middle-aged man who had recovered from COVID-19. The CDR3: CASSLTALQNTEAFF. CDR3 DNA sequence: TGTGCCAGTAGTTTGACAGCTCTTCAGAACACTGAAGCTTTCTTT.